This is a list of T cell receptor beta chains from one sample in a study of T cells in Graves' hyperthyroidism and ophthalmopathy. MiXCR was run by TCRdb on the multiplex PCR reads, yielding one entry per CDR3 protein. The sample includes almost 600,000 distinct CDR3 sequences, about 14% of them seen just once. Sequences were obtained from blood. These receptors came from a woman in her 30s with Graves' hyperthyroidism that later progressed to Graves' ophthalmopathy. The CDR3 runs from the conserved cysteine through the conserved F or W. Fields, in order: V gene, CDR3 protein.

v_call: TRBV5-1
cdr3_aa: CASSFRDRNNSPLHF

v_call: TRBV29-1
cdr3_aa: CSVVYGQGVTEAFF

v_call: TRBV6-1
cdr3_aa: CASSARDRGPPLHF

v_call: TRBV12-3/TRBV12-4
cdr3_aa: CASGVFSEPQHF

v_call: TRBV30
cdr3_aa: CAWSDRKQGVAYEQYF

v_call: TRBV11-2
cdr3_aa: CASSLPLLQREPSGANVLTF

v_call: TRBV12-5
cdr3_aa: CASGLEGNRGTEAFF

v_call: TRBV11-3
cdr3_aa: CASSFQGRNEQFF

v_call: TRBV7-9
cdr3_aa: CASSLSDNEQFF

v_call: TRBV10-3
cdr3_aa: CAISETGGGNQPQHF

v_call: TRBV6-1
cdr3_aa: CASSQALAGGGRDEQFF